The 22 T cell receptor beta chains listed next were all sequenced from one sample in a study of T cell responses to AZD1222 COVID-19 vaccine. Sequenced by immunoSEQ multiplex PCR; TCRdb stores in-frame clones only, minus some. The sample has about 160,000 clones, almost 90% seen once. The sample here was peripheral blood, taken on day 0 of AZD1222 vaccination. The receptors shown here come from an adult in good health.

This clone was picked up a small number of times. The J gene is TRBJ1-3, the V gene TRBV4-3; tentative D call: TRBD1 (6 bases). CDR1 LGHNA and CDR2 YSLEER come from the germline V gene. Trimming left V 4 bases short and J 7 bases short, with 11 bases between. The CDR3 is 13 amino acids. In DNA form, the CDR3 reads TGCGCCAGCAGCCCCGAGCAGGGGAACACCATATATTTT. This gives the protein CASSPEQGNTIYF.

This clone was observed a few times. The V and J genes are TRBV4-3 and TRBJ2-7; D gene uncertain. Looked up from germline, CDR1 is LGHNA and CDR2 is YSLEER. V gave up 0 bases and J gave up 5 bases, with 11 bases separating them. CDR3 length: 14 amino acids. CDR3 sequence: CASSQDTLGNEQYF. CDR3 DNA: TGCGCCAGCAGCCAAGACACGCTCGGCAACGAGCAGTACTTC.

This clone was detected only once. The genes are TRBV7-2 and TRBJ1-5; D call uncertain. Germline CDR1 SGHTA, CDR2 FQGNSA. V was clipped by 3 bases and J by 4 bases, with 7 bases between them. The CDR3 totals 13 residues. Here the CDR3 reads CASSFYSNQPQHF. The CDR3 DNA sequence: TGTGCCAGCAGCTTTTACAGTAATCAGCCCCAGCATTTT.

This sequence joins TRBV18 and TRBJ1-2; 7 positions agree with TRBD1. Germline-derived CDR1 and CDR2 are KGHSH and LQKENI. The CDR3 spans 15 residues. J was trimmed by 5 bases and V by 3 bases; bases with no gene match: 9. CDR3 DNA: TGTGCCAGCTCACCGACAGGGCTAAGTCCGTATGGCTACACCTTC. This codes for CASSPTGLSPYGYTF. The variable domain in full, with the rest retrieved from reference TRBV18 and TRBJ1-2, is NAGVMQNPRHLVRRRGQEARLRCSPMKGHSHVYWYRQLPEEGLKFMVYLQKENIIDESGMPKERFSAEFPKEGPSILRIQQVVRGDSAAYFCASSPTGLSPYGYTFGSGTRLTVV.

This sequence joins TRBV2 and TRBJ2-3; D gene ambiguous. Trimming left V 2 bases short and J 7 bases short, with 7 bases between. Per the germline V gene, CDR1 is SNHLY and CDR2 is FYNNEI. The length of the CDR3 is 12 residues. This chain's CDR3 is CASSENTYTQYF. CDR3 sequence (DNA): TGTGCCAGCAGTGAAAACACGTATACGCAGTATTTT.

This clone occurred a few times. The chain employs TRBV19 and TRBJ2-4; maybe TRBD2 (6 bases). The V end was cut by 5 bases, the J end by 9 bases, with 23 bases between. This CDR3 has 16 residues. From germline, CDR1 is LNHDA and CDR2 SQIVND (reference sequence). CDR3 residues: CASSGGDGRSYGIQYF. CDR3 DNA sequence: TGTGCCAGTAGTGGAGGAGACGGGAGAAGTTACGGCATTCAGTACTTC.

The chain uses TRBV27 and TRBJ1-2; no reliable D call. V was cut by 0 bases and J by 4 bases, with 6 bases left in between. From germline, CDR1 is MNHEY and CDR2 SMNVEV (reference sequence). The CDR3 covers 13 residues. The DNA of the CDR3 is TGTGCCAGCAGTTTATCTGGCAGCTATGGCTACACCTTC. It translates to CASSLSGSYGYTF.

V gene TRBV11-2 combines with J gene TRBJ2-1; D is uncertain. CDR1 is SGHAT, CDR2 FQNNGV, per germline. This CDR3 has 15 amino acids. V lost 0 bases, J lost 0 bases, and 6 bases lay in between. This CDR3 reads CASSLDQASYNEQFF. The CDR3 DNA reads TGTGCCAGCAGCTTAGATCAGGCCTCCTACAATGAGCAGTTCTTC.

J is TRBJ2-3 and V is TRBV30; D is unresolved. Germline V gene sequence: CDR1 GTSNPN, CDR2 SVGIG (reference sequence). Trimming removed 0 bases at V and 1 base at J, with 5 bases between. The CDR3 has 13 amino acids. The CDR3 loop reads CAWSVGGTDTQYF. In DNA form, the CDR3 reads TGTGCCTGGAGTGTCGGTGGCACAGATACGCAGTATTTT.

This clone was counted only a few times. The chain couples TRBV7-2 to TRBJ1-5; D may be TRBD1 (5 bases). Germline loops: CDR1 SGHTA, CDR2 FQGNSA. The CDR3 consists of 14 residues. V lost 5 bases and J lost 2, with 10 bases in between. The CDR3: CASSPTQGNQPQHF. CDR3 sequence (DNA): TGTGCCAGCAGCCCAACACAGGGCAATCAGCCCCAGCATTTT. Using reference TRBV7-2 and TRBJ1-5 for the parts outside the CDR3, the full variable domain is GAGVSQSPSNKVTEKGKDVELRCDPISGHTALYWYRQSLGQGLEFLIYFQGNSAPDKSGLPSDRFSAERTGGSVSTLTIQRTQQEDSAVYLCASSPTQGNQPQHFGDGTRLSIL.

The rearrangement uses TRBV3-1 (or the pseudogene TRBV3-2) and TRBJ1-2, with D unresolved. Germline CDR1 is LGHDT and CDR2 is YNNKEL (reference sequence). Trimming cost V 0 bases and J 4 bases, with 12 bases left between them. The CDR3 extends over 15 amino acids. The CDR3, as DNA: TGTGCCAGCAGCCAAGATCCTTGGTTGGGCTATGGCTACACCTTC. Protein sequence: CASSQDPWLGYGYTF.

The chain is built from TRBV19 and TRBJ1-1; D gene unclear. The CDR3 totals 13 residues. The ends were cut back, 9 bases at V and 2 bases at J, with 13 bases in the middle. Germline lookup yields CDR1 LNHDA and CDR2 SQIVND (reference sequence). The CDR3 region is CASTYTANTEAFF. The DNA for the CDR3 is TGTGCCAGCACTTATACAGCTAACACTGAAGCTTTCTTT.

This chain connects TRBV7-8 to TRBJ2-7; 8 bases map to TRBD2. This CDR3 spans 15 amino acids. From germline, CDR1 is SGHVS and CDR2 FQNEAQ. Trimming at V came to 5 bases and at J to 5 bases, leaving 11 bases not matched to a gene. The CDR3 DNA sequence: TGTGCCAGCAGCATAACCGGGGGGGCCGGCCACGAGCAGTACTTC. It specifies CASSITGGAGHEQYF.

The chain has TRBV10-3 and TRBJ1-5; tentative D call: TRBD1 (6 bases). The V end was cut by 0 bases, the J end by 2 bases, with 8 bases between. CDR1 is ENHRY and CDR2 is SYGVKD in the germline V gene. The CDR3 runs to 15 residues. In DNA form, the CDR3 reads TGTGCCATCAGTGAGTCACCAGGGGGCAATCAGCCCCAGCATTTT. It codes for CAISESPGGNQPQHF.

The rearrangement uses TRBV6-2 or TRBV6-3 and TRBJ1-2; D ambiguous. V was shortened by 0 bases and J by 6 bases, with 14 bases between the two germline ends. Germline-derived CDR1 and CDR2 are MNHEY and SVGEGT. CDR3 length equals 15 residues. CDR3 DNA sequence: TGTGCCAGCAGTTACTCGGCAGATGGGATTGATGGCTACACCTTC. It specifies CASSYSADGIDGYTF.

In DNA form, the CDR3 reads TGTGCCACCAGTGATCCGGGACTACCCTACAATGAGCAGTTCTTC. It yields the protein CATSDPGLPYNEQFF. V and J are TRBV24-1 and TRBJ2-1; 7 nucleotides match TRBD2. The CDR3 is 15 amino acids. CDR1 and CDR2 from the germline V gene are KGHDR and SFDVKD. The V and J ends lost 3 bases and 2 bases, in that order; junction bases with no gene match: 3.

The chain employs TRBV15 and TRBJ2-2, with a tentative D call TRBD2 (5 bases). V shed 0 bases and J shed 1 base, with 12 bases lying between them. The CDR3 length is 17 residues. The germline gives CDR1 LNHNV, CDR2 YYDKDF (reference sequence). The CDR3, as DNA: TGTGCCACCAGCAGAGATTCGGCTAGCAGGAACACCGGGGAGCTGTTTTTT. This sequence encodes CATSRDSASRNTGELFF.

This clone was recorded once. The rearrangement uses TRBV3-1 (or the pseudogene TRBV3-2) and TRBJ2-5; 8 bases agree with TRBD1. This CDR3 contains 15 residues. Germline CDR1 LGHDT, CDR2 YNNKEL (reference sequence). J was trimmed by 2 bases and V by 3 bases; bases with no gene match: 5. CDR3 in amino acids: CASSHIRGPQETQYF. DNA of the CDR3: TGTGCCAGCAGCCATATCAGGGGGCCGCAAGAGACCCAGTACTTC.

The chain employs TRBV7-3 and TRBJ2-5; the match to TRBD2 covers 7 bases. CDR3 length: 14 residues. Unmatched junction bases numbered 1, after V lost 1 base and J lost 2 bases. Looked up from germline, CDR1 is SGHTA and CDR2 is FQGTGA. DNA of the CDR3: TGTGCCAGCAGCTTAAACGGGGGGCAAGAGACCCAGTACTTC. Amino acids: CASSLNGGQETQYF.

The chain is built from TRBV5-1 and TRBJ1-5; 9 bases align to TRBD1. Germline V gene data show CDR1 as SGHRS and CDR2 as YFSETQ. The CDR3 length is 16 residues. Trimming cost V 4 bases and J 5 bases; bases outside gene matches: 10. The DNA for the CDR3 is TGCGCCAGCAGCACCGGACCTCGGACAGGGGATCAGCCCCAGCATTTT. Translated, it gives CASSTGPRTGDQPQHF.

CDR3 sequence (DNA): TGTGCCAGCAGCCCTACCCAGGGCCCAAGGGCCGGCTACACCTTC. Its protein is CASSPTQGPRAGYTF. The chain combines TRBV7-8 with TRBJ1-2; D is perhaps TRBD1 (5 bases). CDR3 length: 15 amino acids. Trimming shortened V by 5 bases and J by 8 bases, and 21 bases separated the two germline ends. Germline V CDR1 and CDR2: SGHVS, FQNEAQ. The full variable domain, in which reference TRBV7-8 and TRBJ1-2 provide the parts outside the CDR3, is GAGVSQSPRYKVAKRGQDVALRCDPISGHVSLFWYQQALGQGPEFLTYFQNEAQLDKSGLPSDRFFAERPEGSVSTLKIQRTQQEDSAVYLCASSPTQGPRAGYTFGSGTRLTVV.

The chain employs TRBV19 and TRBJ1-1, with D perhaps matching TRBD1 (5 bases). The V gene lost 9 bases and the J gene lost 4 bases, with 12 bases spanning the gap. Germline CDR1 is LNHDA and CDR2 is SQIVND (reference sequence). CDR3 length: 12 amino acids. The CDR3 here is CASIGTPTEAFF. The CDR3 coding sequence is TGTGCCAGCATCGGGACGCCCACTGAAGCTTTCTTT. The whole variable domain, remainder taken from reference TRBV19 and TRBJ1-1, is DGGITQSPKYLFRKEGQNVTLSCEQNLNHDAMYWYRQDPGQGLRLIYYSQIVNDFQKGDIAEGYSVSREKKESFPLTVTSAQKNPTAFYLCASIGTPTEAFFGQGTRLTVV.